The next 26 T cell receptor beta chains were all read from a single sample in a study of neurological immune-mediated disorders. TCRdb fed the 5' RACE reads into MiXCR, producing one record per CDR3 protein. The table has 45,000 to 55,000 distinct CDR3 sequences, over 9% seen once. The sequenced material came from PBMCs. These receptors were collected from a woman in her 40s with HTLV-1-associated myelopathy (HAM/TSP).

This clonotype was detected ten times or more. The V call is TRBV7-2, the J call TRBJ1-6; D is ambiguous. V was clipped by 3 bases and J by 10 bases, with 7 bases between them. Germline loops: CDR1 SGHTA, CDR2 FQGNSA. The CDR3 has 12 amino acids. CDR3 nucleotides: TGTGCCAGCAGCTTTGCGGGGTCACCCCTCCACTTT. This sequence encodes CASSFAGSPLHF.

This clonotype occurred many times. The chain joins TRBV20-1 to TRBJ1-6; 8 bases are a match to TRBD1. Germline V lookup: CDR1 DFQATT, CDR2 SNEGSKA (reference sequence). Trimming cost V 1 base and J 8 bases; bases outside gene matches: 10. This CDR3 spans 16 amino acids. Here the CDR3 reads CSARALDRGQHSPLHF. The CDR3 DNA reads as TGCAGTGCTAGAGCCCTCGACAGGGGTCAGCATTCACCCCTCCACTTT.

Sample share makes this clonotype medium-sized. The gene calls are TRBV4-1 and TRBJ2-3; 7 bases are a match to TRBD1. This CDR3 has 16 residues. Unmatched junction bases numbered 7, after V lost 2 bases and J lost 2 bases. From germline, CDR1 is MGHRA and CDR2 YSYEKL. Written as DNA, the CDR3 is TGCGCCAGCAGCCAATACGGGACAGCCTTCACAGATACGCAGTATTTT. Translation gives CASSQYGTAFTDTQYF.

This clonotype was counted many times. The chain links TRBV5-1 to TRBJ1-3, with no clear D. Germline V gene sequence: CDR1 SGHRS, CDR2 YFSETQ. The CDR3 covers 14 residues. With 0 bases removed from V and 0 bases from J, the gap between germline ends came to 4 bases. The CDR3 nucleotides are TGCGCCAGCAGCTTGGGTGGCTCTGGAAACACCATATATTTT. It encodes CASSLGGSGNTIYF. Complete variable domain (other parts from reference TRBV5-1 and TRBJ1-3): KAGVTQTPRYLIKTRGQQVTLSCSPISGHRSVSWYQQTPGQGLQFLFEYFSETQRNKGNFPGRFSGRQFSNSRSEMNVSTLELGDSALYLCASSLGGSGNTIYFGEGSWLTVV.

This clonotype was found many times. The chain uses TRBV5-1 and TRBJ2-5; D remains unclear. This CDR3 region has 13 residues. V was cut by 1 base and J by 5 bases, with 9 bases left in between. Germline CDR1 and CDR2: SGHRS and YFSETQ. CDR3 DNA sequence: TGCGCCAGCAGCTTGAACGGGTTTGAGACCCAGTACTTC. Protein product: CASSLNGFETQYF.

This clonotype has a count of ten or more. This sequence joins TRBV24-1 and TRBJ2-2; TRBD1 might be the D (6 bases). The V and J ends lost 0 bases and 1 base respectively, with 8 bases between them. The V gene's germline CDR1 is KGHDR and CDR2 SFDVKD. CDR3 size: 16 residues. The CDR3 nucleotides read TGTGCCACCAGTGATTTGTGGACAGAGAACACCGGGGAGCTGTTTTTT. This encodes CATSDLWTENTGELFF.

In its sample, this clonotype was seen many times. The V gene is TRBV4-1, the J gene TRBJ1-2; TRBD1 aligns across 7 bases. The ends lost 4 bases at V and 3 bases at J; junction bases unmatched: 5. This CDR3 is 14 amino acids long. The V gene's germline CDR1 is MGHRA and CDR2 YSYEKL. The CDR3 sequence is CASSLTGTDYGYTF. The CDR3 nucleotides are TGCGCCAGCAGCCTTACCGGGACAGACTATGGCTACACCTTC.

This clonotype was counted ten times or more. The CDR3 protein is CASSQDGGGYTF. The CDR3 coding sequence is TGTGCCAGCAGCCAAGATGGGGGCGGCTACACCTTC. The genes are TRBV3-1 and TRBJ1-2, with D tentatively TRBD1 (6 bases). Germline V gene sequence: CDR1 LGHDT, CDR2 YNNKEL (reference sequence). The CDR3 runs to 12 residues. V lost 0 bases and J 8 bases, leaving 7 bases between the germline ends.

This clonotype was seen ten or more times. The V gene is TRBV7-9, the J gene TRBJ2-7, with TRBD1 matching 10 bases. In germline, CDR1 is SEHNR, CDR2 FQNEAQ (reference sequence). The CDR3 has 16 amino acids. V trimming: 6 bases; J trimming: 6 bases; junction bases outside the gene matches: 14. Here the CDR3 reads CASSRTPGQGSREQYF. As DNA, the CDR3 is TGTGCCAGCAGTCGTACCCCGGGACAGGGGAGTCGCGAGCAGTACTTC.

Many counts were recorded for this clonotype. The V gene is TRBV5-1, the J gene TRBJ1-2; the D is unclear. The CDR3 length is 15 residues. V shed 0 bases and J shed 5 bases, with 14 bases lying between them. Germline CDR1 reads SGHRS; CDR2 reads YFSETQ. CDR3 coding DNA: TGCGCCAGCAGCTTGGCCGAGGCAGCATCTTATGGCTACACCTTC. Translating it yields CASSLAEAASYGYTF.

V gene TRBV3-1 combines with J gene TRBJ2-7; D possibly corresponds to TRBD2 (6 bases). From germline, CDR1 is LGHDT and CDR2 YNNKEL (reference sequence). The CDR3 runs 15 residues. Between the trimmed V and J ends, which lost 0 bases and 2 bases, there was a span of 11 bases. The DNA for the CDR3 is TGTGCCAGCAGCCAAGATTGGGAGGCGACCTACGAGCAGTACTTC. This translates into CASSQDWEATYEQYF.

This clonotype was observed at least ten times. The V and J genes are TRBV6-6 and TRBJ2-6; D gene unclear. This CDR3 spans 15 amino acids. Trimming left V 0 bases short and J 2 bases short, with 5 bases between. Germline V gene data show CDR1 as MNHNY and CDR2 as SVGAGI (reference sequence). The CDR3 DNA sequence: TGTGCCAGCAGTTACTCGAAGGCTGGGGCCAACGTCCTGACTTTC. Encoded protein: CASSYSKAGANVLTF.

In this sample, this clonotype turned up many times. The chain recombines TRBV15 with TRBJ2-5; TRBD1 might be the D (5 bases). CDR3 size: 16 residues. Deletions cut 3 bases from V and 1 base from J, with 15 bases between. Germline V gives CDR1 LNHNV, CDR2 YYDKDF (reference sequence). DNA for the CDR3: TGTGCCACCAGCAGTTCGCAGGGCCATTCCCAAGAGACCCAGTACTTC. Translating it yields CATSSSQGHSQETQYF.

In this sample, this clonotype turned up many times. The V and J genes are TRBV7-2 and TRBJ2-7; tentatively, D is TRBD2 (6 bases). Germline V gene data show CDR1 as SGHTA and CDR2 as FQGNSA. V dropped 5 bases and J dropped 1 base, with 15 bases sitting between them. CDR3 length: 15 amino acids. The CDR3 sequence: CASSVVPGDSYEQYF. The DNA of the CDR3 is TGTGCCAGCAGCGTGGTCCCGGGGGATTCCTACGAGCAGTACTTC.

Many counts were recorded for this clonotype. The CDR3 DNA sequence: TGCAGCGTTGAAAAGGGGGCAATTGGAAACACCATATATTTT. Its translation is CSVEKGAIGNTIYF. This rearrangement joins TRBV29-1 to TRBJ1-3; 7 nucleotides match TRBD1. The germline gives CDR1 SQVTM, CDR2 ANQGSEA. The CDR3 sequence is 14 residues long. V shed 2 bases, J shed 3 bases, and the junction held 4 bases outside the gene matches.

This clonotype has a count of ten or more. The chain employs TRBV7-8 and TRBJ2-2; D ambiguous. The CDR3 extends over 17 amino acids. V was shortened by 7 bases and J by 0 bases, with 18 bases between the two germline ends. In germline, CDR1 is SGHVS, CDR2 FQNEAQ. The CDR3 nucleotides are TGTGCCAGCACTGTTCTTCGGGCGACATCGAACACCGGGGAGCTGTTTTTT. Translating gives CASTVLRATSNTGELFF.

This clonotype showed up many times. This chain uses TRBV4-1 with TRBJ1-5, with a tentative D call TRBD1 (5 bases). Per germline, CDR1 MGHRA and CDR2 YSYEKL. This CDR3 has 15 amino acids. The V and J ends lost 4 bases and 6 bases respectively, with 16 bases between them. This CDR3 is CASSPFLQGAQPQHF. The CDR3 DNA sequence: TGCGCCAGCAGCCCCTTCCTCCAGGGAGCTCAGCCCCAGCATTTT.

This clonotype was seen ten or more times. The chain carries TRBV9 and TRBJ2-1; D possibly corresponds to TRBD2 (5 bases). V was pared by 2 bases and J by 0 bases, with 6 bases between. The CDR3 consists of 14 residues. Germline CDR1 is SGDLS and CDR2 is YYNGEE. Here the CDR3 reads CASSVEGSYNEQFF. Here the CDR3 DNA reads TGTGCCAGCAGCGTCGAGGGCTCCTACAATGAGCAGTTCTTC.

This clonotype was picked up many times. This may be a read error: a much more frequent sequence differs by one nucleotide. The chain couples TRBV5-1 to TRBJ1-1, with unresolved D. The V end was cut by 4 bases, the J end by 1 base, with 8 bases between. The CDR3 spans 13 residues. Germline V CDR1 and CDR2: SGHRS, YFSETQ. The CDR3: CASSPGSNTEAFF. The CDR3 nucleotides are TGCGCCAGCAGCCCCGGGTCGAACACTGAAGCTTTCTTT.

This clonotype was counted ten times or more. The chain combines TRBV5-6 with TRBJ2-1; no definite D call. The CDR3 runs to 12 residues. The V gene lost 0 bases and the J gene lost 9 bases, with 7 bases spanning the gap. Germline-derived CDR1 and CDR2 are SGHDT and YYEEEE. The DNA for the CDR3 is TGTGCCAGCAGCTTGGTGGGGTTTGAGCAGTTCTTC. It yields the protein CASSLVGFEQFF.

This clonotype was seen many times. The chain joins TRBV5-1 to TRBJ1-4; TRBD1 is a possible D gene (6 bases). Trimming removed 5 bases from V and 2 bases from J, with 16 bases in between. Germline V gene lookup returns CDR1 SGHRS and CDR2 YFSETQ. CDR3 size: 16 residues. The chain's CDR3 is CASRSNGGSTNEKLFF. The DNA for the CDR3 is TGCGCCAGCAGATCAAACGGGGGCAGCACTAATGAAAAACTGTTTTTT. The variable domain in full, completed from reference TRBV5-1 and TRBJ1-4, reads KAGVTQTPRYLIKTRGQQVTLSCSPISGHRSVSWYQQTPGQGLQFLFEYFSETQRNKGNFPGRFSGRQFSNSRSEMNVSTLELGDSALYLCASRSNGGSTNEKLFFGSGTQLSVL.

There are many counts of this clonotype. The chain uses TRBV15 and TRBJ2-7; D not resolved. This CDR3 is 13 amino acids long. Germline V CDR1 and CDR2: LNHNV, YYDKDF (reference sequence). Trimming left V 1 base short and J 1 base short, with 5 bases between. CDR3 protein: CATSRVQSYEQYF. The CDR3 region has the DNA TGTGCCACCAGCAGAGTCCAGTCCTACGAGCAGTACTTC.

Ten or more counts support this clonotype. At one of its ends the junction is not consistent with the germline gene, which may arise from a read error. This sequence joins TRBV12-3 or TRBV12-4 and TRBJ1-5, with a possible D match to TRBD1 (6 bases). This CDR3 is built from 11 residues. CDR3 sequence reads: CARTPGDNKNF. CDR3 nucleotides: TGTGCCAGGACCCCGGGGGACAATAAGAATTTT.

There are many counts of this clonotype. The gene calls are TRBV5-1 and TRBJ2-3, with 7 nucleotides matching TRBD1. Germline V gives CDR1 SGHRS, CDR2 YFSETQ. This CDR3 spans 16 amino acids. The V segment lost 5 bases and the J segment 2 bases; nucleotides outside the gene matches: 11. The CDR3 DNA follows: TGCGCCAGCAGGCGGACGTCACAGGGGCCCACAGATACGCAGTATTTT. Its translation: CASRRTSQGPTDTQYF.

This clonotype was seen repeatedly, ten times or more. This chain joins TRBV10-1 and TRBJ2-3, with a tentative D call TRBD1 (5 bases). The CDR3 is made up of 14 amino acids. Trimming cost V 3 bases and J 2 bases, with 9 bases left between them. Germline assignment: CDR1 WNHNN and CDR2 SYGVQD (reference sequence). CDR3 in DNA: TGCGCCAGCAGTGATGCAGGGAACACAGATACGCAGTATTTT. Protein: CASSDAGNTDTQYF.

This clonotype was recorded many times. The DNA of the CDR3 is TGTGCCAGCAGCCAAGATCTTAGCGGGGGACCCACAGATACGCAGTATTTT. Protein sequence: CASSQDLSGGPTDTQYF. The chain combines TRBV3-1 with TRBJ2-3; 9 nucleotides agree with TRBD2. The CDR3 has 17 amino acids. Germline lookup yields CDR1 LGHDT and CDR2 YNNKEL (reference sequence). The V gene end was trimmed by 0 bases and the J gene end by 2 bases; junction bases not matched to a gene: 6.